This TCR beta chain is drawn from a study of cytomegalovirus exposure and HLA in healthy donors. The donors were part of the validation cohort of 95 to 150 subjects. That cohort was separate from the first cohort, which comprised some 670 subjects. A few counts support this clone. Its target is unknown. Whole-study findings and limits: Cytomegalovirus status was reportedly diagnosed by the classifier with high sensitivity and specificity. Some public TCRs appeared in many individuals, while most sequences were rare. According to a subsequent analysis, TCR clusters from the first cohort were inclined to appear together in the 120 validation repertoires.

Here immunoSEQ multiplex PCR was the method, and the copy in TCRdb shows in-frame clones only, minus some. Of some 210,000 clones in the sample, 75% to 90% were seen once. V shed 5 bases and J shed 2 bases, with 9 bases lying between them. The germline CDR1 and CDR2 sequences are SGHVS and FQNEAQ. CDR3 length equals 13 residues. Input material: PBMCs. This TCR was recovered from a woman aged 18 to 35 in good health and CMV-seronegative. The chain carries TRBV7-8 and TRBJ1-1; D unresolved. The CDR3 DNA sequence: TGTGCCAGCAGCGCGGCCAGTAACACTGAAGCTTTCTTT. It yields the protein CASSAASNTEAFF. Filled out from reference TRBV7-8 and TRBJ1-1, the complete variable domain reads GAGVSQSPRYKVAKRGQDVALRCDPISGHVSLFWYQQALGQGPEFLTYFQNEAQLDKSGLPSDRFFAERPEGSVSTLKIQRTQQEDSAVYLCASSAASNTEAFFGQGTRLTVV.